The 27 T cell receptor beta chains in this list originate from one sample, sequenced in a study of CD8+ T cells in alopecia areata. Reverse transcription of extracted RNA yielded cDNA, which provided the sequencing template. Method: immunoSEQ multiplex PCR; TCRdb's copy keeps in-frame clones and lacks some. The data hold about 120,000 clones, with roughly 50% observed a single time. Input material: NKG2D-low CD8+ T cells sorted from blood. The receptors shown here come from a human donor with alopecia areata.

The V call is TRBV27, the J call TRBJ2-2, with 7 bases identical to TRBD1. With 5 bases clipped from V and 6 bases from J, the junction kept 3 bases outside the gene matches. Germline lookup yields CDR1 MNHEY and CDR2 SMNVEV (reference sequence). This CDR3 is 13 amino acids long. In DNA form, the CDR3 reads TGTGCCAGCAGTCTTGACAGGGCCGGGGAGCTGTTTTTT. It specifies CASSLDRAGELFF.

This clone was found a few times. The chain uses TRBV29-1 and TRBJ1-2; 7 bases line up with TRBD1. Trimming cost V 0 bases and J 6 bases; bases outside gene matches: 13. The germline gives CDR1 SQVTM, CDR2 ANQGSEA. This CDR3 is 16 amino acids long. In DNA form, the CDR3 reads TGCAGCGTTGAAGATCGAAAACGGGACAGCATCGATGGCTACACCTTC. This gives the protein CSVEDRKRDSIDGYTF.

The rearrangement links TRBV7-9 to TRBJ1-2, with TRBD1 as a possible D gene (5 bases). V was trimmed by 1 base and J by 7 bases, leaving 10 bases between them. The CDR3 runs 13 residues. Germline CDR1 SEHNR, CDR2 FQNEAQ (reference sequence). In DNA form, the CDR3 reads TGTGCCAGCAGCTTAGGGGACGTTCGTGGCTACACCTTC. It specifies CASSLGDVRGYTF.

The chain carries TRBV30 and TRBJ2-7; a possible D gene is TRBD2 (6 bases). The CDR3 length is 10 residues. The ends were cut back, 8 bases at V and 6 bases at J, with 11 bases in the middle. The germline CDR1 and CDR2 sequences are GTSNPN and SVGIG (reference sequence). Here the CDR3 reads CAGGGAEQYF. The CDR3 DNA reads as TGTGCCGGAGGAGGGGCCGAGCAGTACTTC.

This sequence joins TRBV15 and TRBJ1-5; D might be TRBD1 (5 bases). Per the germline V gene, CDR1 is LNHNV and CDR2 is YYDKDF (reference sequence). This CDR3 spans 12 amino acids. V lost 7 bases to trimming and J lost 7 bases, with 11 bases between them. CDR3 loop: CATKQGGQPQHF. The CDR3, as DNA: TGTGCCACCAAGCAGGGAGGGCAGCCCCAGCATTTT.

This clone was recorded many times. The rearrangement joins TRBV6-4 to TRBJ2-1, with TRBD2 matching 14 bases. CDR1 and CDR2 (germline): MRHNA, SNTAGT. The CDR3 has 15 residues. The V segment lost 5 bases and the J segment 10 bases; nucleotides outside the gene matches: 7. The CDR3 DNA reads as TGTGCCAGCAGTCCCGGGACTAGCGGGGGTGAGGAGCAGTTCTTC. This codes for CASSPGTSGGEEQFF.

This chain joins TRBV4-1 and TRBJ2-1; 8 positions match TRBD2. This CDR3 comprises 17 residues. CDR1 and CDR2 from the germline V gene are MGHRA and YSYEKL. V was pared by 0 bases and J by 5 bases, with 9 bases of the junction left unmatched. This CDR3 is CASSQDSSGRRHNEQFF. DNA for the CDR3: TGCGCCAGCAGCCAAGATTCGAGCGGGAGAAGACACAATGAGCAGTTCTTC.

The rearrangement links TRBV15 to TRBJ2-5; a possible D gene is TRBD2 (5 bases). Germline V lookup: CDR1 LNHNV, CDR2 YYDKDF (reference sequence). The V gene lost 3 bases and the J gene lost 5 bases, with 16 bases spanning the gap. This CDR3 comprises 15 residues. CDR3 sequence reads: CATSSALGRSETQYF. The DNA for the CDR3 is TGTGCCACCAGCAGCGCACTAGGTCGGTCTGAGACCCAGTACTTC.

This clone was detected only a few times. This chain links TRBV29-1 with TRBJ2-3; D tentatively reads TRBD1 or TRBD2 (5 bases each). CDR1 and CDR2 from the germline V gene are SQVTM and ANQGSEA. Trimming took 0 bases from V and 2 from J, leaving 18 bases between them. The length of the CDR3 is 17 residues. The CDR3 is CSVEDPPGRGPTDTQYF. The CDR3 DNA is TGCAGCGTTGAAGATCCTCCGGGACGCGGACCCACAGATACGCAGTATTTT.

The gene calls are TRBV2 and TRBJ2-1, with D hard to call. The ends were cut back, 7 bases at V and 9 bases at J, with 7 bases in the middle. CDR3 length equals 10 residues. Germline lookup yields CDR1 SNHLY and CDR2 FYNNEI. CDR3 in DNA: TGTGCCAGCATGGTGGGTGAGCAGTTCTTC. Amino acids: CASMVGEQFF.

This clone was seen a few times. V is TRBV4-3 and J is TRBJ2-6; D uncertain. The CDR3 length is 16 residues. The V gene lost 0 bases and the J gene lost 0 bases, with 6 bases spanning the gap. Per the germline V gene, CDR1 is LGHNA and CDR2 is YSLEER. Written as DNA, the CDR3 is TGCGCCAGCAGCCAAGACGTTAGCTCTGGGGCCAACGTCCTGACTTTC. Translating it yields CASSQDVSSGANVLTF.

The V and J genes are TRBV29-1 and TRBJ2-7, with no clear D. There are 13 residues in the CDR3. Trimming removed 1 base from V and 0 bases from J, with 7 bases in between. Germline CDR1 and CDR2: SQVTM and ANQGSEA. CDR3 DNA sequence: TGCAGCGTTGAAGGGTCAAACTCCTACGAGCAGTACTTC. This encodes CSVEGSNSYEQYF.

The chain is built from TRBV28 and TRBJ2-3; perhaps D is TRBD1 or TRBD2 (7 bases each). V was pared by 6 bases and J by 4 bases, with 17 bases between. Germline CDR1 and CDR2: MDHEN and SYDVKM. The CDR3 sequence is 15 residues long. The chain's CDR3 is CASSVDRAGADTQYF. The CDR3 DNA follows: TGTGCCAGCAGCGTCGACAGGGCGGGGGCAGATACGCAGTATTTT.

This rearrangement joins TRBV27 to TRBJ2-1; perhaps TRBD2 as D (5 bases). Trimming cost V 4 bases and J 2 bases, with 15 bases left between them. The germline CDR1 and CDR2 sequences are MNHEY and SMNVEV (reference sequence). There are 16 residues in the CDR3. CDR3 residues: CASSSQLVETYNEQFF. The CDR3 coding sequence is TGTGCCAGCAGTTCGCAACTAGTTGAAACCTACAATGAGCAGTTCTTC.

This clone was recorded once. V gene TRBV5-6 combines with J gene TRBJ2-4, with TRBD2 matching over 15 bases. The CDR3 has 16 amino acids. Per germline, CDR1 SGHDT and CDR2 YYEEEE. Trimming at V came to 2 bases and at J to 6 bases, leaving 3 bases not matched to a gene. The CDR3 here is CASSFGLAGGGNIQYF. CDR3 sequence (DNA): TGTGCCAGCAGCTTCGGACTAGCGGGAGGGGGAAACATTCAGTACTTC.

CDR3 sequence: CAWSVGLAEQGQYF. CDR3 bases: TGTGCCTGGAGTGTAGGGCTAGCGGAACAGGGGCAGTACTTC. The chain uses TRBV30 and TRBJ2-7, with a tentative D call TRBD2 (7 bases). Germline loops: CDR1 GTSNPN, CDR2 SVGIG (reference sequence). V was trimmed by 0 bases and J by 9 bases, leaving 18 bases between them. CDR3 size: 14 residues.

The V gene is TRBV30, the J gene TRBJ2-1; 10 bases match TRBD2. After removal of 2 bases from V and 4 bases from J, the junction contained 8 bases not matched to a gene. The CDR3 consists of 16 residues. The germline V gene encodes CDR1 GTSNPN and CDR2 SVGIG (reference sequence). CDR3: CAWSPRTSGDYNEQFF. In DNA, the CDR3 is TGTGCCTGGAGTCCCCGGACTAGCGGAGATTACAATGAGCAGTTCTTC.

The chain has TRBV2 and TRBJ2-4, with TRBD2 identical over 8 bases. From germline, CDR1 is SNHLY and CDR2 FYNNEI. J gave up 8 bases and V 4 bases, and 4 bases lay outside the gene matches. CDR3 length: 13 amino acids. CDR3: CASSASGGDIQYF. The CDR3 nucleotides are TGTGCCAGCAGTGCCAGCGGGGGAGACATTCAGTACTTC.

The J gene is TRBJ2-3, the V gene TRBV27; D possibly uses TRBD1 or TRBD2 (5 bases each). CDR1 MNHEY and CDR2 SMNVEV come from the germline V gene (reference sequence). With 3 bases removed from V and 0 bases from J, the gap between germline ends came to 10 bases. This CDR3 comprises 15 residues. As DNA, the CDR3 is TGTGCCAGCAGTTTTGGGGGACCTAGCACAGATACGCAGTATTTT. This translates into CASSFGGPSTDTQYF.

The CDR3 DNA reads as TGTGCCAGCAGCTTTCACTGGTCCCGTGCGAACACTGAAGCTTTCTTT. It codes for CASSFHWSRANTEAFF. The chain recombines TRBV7-8 with TRBJ1-1; D ambiguous. This CDR3 contains 16 residues. In germline, CDR1 is SGHVS, CDR2 FQNEAQ. Trimming removed 3 bases at V and 1 base at J, with 15 bases between. The full variable domain, its missing parts supplied by reference TRBV7-8 and TRBJ1-1, is GAGVSQSPRYKVAKRGQDVALRCDPISGHVSLFWYQQALGQGPEFLTYFQNEAQLDKSGLPSDRFFAERPEGSVSTLKIQRTQQEDSAVYLCASSFHWSRANTEAFFGQGTRLTVV.

This clone was seen only a few times. The rearrangement links TRBV4-3 to TRBJ2-2, with D possibly being TRBD2 (6 bases). Germline V gives CDR1 LGHNA, CDR2 YSLEER. The CDR3 sequence is 14 residues long. Between the trimmed V and J ends, which lost 0 bases and 6 bases, there was a span of 8 bases. CDR3 region: CASSQDGGSGELFF. In DNA form, the CDR3 reads TGCGCCAGCAGCCAAGACGGGGGTTCCGGGGAGCTGTTTTTT.

The chain has TRBV4-2 and TRBJ1-6, with D possibly matching TRBD1 (5 bases). This CDR3 comprises 20 residues. Per germline, CDR1 LGHNA and CDR2 YNFKEQ. V lost 0 bases, J lost 0 bases, and 18 bases lay in between. CDR3 nucleotides: TGTGCCAGCAGCCAAGAGGCGGGGCAACCCCAACTCTCCTATAATTCACCCCTCCACTTT. Its protein is CASSQEAGQPQLSYNSPLHF.

V and J are TRBV29-1 and TRBJ2-7; D may match TRBD1 or TRBD2 (6 bases each). V lost 3 bases and J lost 2, with 11 bases in between. Per germline, CDR1 SQVTM and CDR2 ANQGSEA. This CDR3 has 13 amino acids. Written as DNA, the CDR3 is TGCAGCGTTGAGACCGGGGGCCCCTACGAGCAGTACTTC. The encoded protein is CSVETGGPYEQYF.

This clone showed up just a few times. The chain couples TRBV2 to TRBJ2-3; perhaps D is TRBD1 or TRBD2 (5 bases each). The V gene lost 7 bases and the J gene lost 0 bases, with 14 bases spanning the gap. The V gene's germline CDR1 is SNHLY and CDR2 FYNNEI. CDR3 length: 15 amino acids. This chain's CDR3 is CASTRGETSTDTQYF. The CDR3, as DNA: TGTGCCAGCACCAGAGGGGAGACTAGCACAGATACGCAGTATTTT.

The table lists this clone with a few counts. The chain joins TRBV11-2 to TRBJ2-1; no reliable D call. CDR1 and CDR2 from the germline V gene are SGHAT and FQNNGV. This CDR3 has 11 amino acids. Trimming removed 1 base at V and 7 bases at J, with 2 bases between. As DNA, the CDR3 is TGTGCCAGCAGCTTAGCTAATGAGCAGTTCTTC. Amino acid sequence: CASSLANEQFF.

The genes are TRBV29-1 and TRBJ2-3, with unresolved D. The V end lost 0 bases, the J end lost 2 bases, and 6 bases lay between the germline ends. Germline V gives CDR1 SQVTM, CDR2 ANQGSEA. The CDR3 spans 13 residues. The CDR3 nucleotides read TGCAGCGTTGAAGATCTCACCACAGATACGCAGTATTTT. Residues: CSVEDLTTDTQYF.

The V call is TRBV29-1, the J call TRBJ2-5, with D perhaps TRBD1 (5 bases). Germline CDR1 reads SQVTM; CDR2 reads ANQGSEA. This CDR3 is 15 amino acids long. Trimming stripped 3 bases from V and 5 bases from J, with 19 bases between. The CDR3 DNA sequence: TGCAGCGTTGATAACTACGATGGGGCAGGGGAGACCCAGTACTTC. This encodes CSVDNYDGAGETQYF.